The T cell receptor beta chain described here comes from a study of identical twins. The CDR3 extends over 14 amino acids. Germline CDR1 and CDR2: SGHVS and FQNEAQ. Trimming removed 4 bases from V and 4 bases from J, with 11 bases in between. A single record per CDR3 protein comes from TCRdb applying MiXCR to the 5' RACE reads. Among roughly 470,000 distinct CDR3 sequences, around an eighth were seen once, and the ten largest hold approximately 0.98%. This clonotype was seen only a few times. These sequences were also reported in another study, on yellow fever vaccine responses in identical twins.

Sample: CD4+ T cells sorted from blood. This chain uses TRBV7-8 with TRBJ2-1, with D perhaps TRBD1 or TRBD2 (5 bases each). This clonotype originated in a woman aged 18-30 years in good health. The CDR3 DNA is TGTGCCAGCAGCTCCACCGGGACGTACAATGAGCAGTTCTTC. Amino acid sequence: CASSSTGTYNEQFF.